Here is one TCR beta chain with its context. Its antigen is undetermined. This sample was included in a study of T cells in Graves' hyperthyroidism and ophthalmopathy. Study conclusions and caveats: Ophthalmopathy, which appeared later, was predicted by the model a median 6.5 months before onset.

Authors of the study amplified TCR beta CDR3 regions from RNA transcripts. First-round RT-PCR with HTBI primers amplified the TCR CDR3 region. TCRdb passed the multiplex PCR reads through MiXCR, listing each CDR3 protein once. This table has roughly 570,000 distinct CDR3 sequences, 15% to 17% appearing once. CDR3 length equals 14 residues. V was trimmed by 0 bases and J by 4 bases, leaving 9 bases between them. Germline loops: CDR1 ENHRY, CDR2 SYGVKD. This rearrangement joins TRBV10-3 to TRBJ1-1, with D possibly TRBD1 on 5 matching bases. The sample consisted of blood. The clonotype was recovered from a woman aged 25 to 39 with Graves' hyperthyroidism. The CDR3 region is CAISESTAGTEAFF. The CDR3 DNA is TGTGCCATCAGTGAGTCGACAGCGGGCACTGAAGCTTTCTTT.